This T cell receptor (beta chain) appears in the sequencing data of a study of shared clonotypes between healthy human individuals. Study-level background: Per-donor plates numbered three CD4 naive, three CD4 memory, two CD8 naive and one CD8 memory.

This clone showed up just once. In the same sample, other DNA sequences code for this CDR3. The table came from immunoSEQ multiplex PCR; TCRdb's copy has only in-frame clones and leaves some out. The sample includes about 2.1 million clones, roughly 91% of them seen just once. Selected positively for CCR7 and CD45RO-negative, naive CD8 cells excluded terminally differentiated effector memory CD45RA+ cells. This sequence originates from a man between 18 and 29 years old in good health. Some clones in this sample may be carry-over from other donors' samples. Material for sequencing was naive CD8+ T cells from PBMCs.

The CDR3 protein is CASSPSGVSTDTQYF. The CDR3 DNA reads TGTGCCAGCAGCCCCTCGGGGGTTAGCACAGATACGCAGTATTTT. The rearrangement joins TRBV7-9 to TRBJ2-3; D possibly corresponds to TRBD2 (6 bases). CDR3 length: 15 amino acids. Trimming stripped 5 bases from V and 0 bases from J, with 12 bases between. Germline CDR1 reads SEHNR; CDR2 reads FQNEAQ (reference sequence).